This T cell receptor beta chain was recorded in a study of blood T cell repertoires in COVID-19. Background on the study: Italy, Spain and the United States were the sources of the convalescent and acute COVID-19 samples. T cells, B-cell-depleted T cells, or PBMCs provided the cDNA or gDNA that served as material.

V was pared by 5 bases and J by 4 bases, with 5 bases of the junction left unmatched. The germline gives CDR1 MNHEY, CDR2 SMNVEV (reference sequence). The length of the CDR3 is 16 residues. Per the original methods: It was from reference gene primer amplification that nucleated cell counts were estimated. Profiling relied on immunoSEQ multiplex PCR, and the TCRdb table lists in-frame clones only, not all of them. V and J calls and clone size are given by that table; D and trimming were obtained from the DNA. The sample holds 250,000 to 300,000 clones; roughly 80% are singletons and the top ten take under 5%.

Material: peripheral blood. This TCR derives from a man aged 60 to 69 with acute or convalescent COVID-19. The chain employs TRBV27 and TRBJ2-7; the match to TRBD2 covers 16 bases. In nucleotides, the CDR3 is TGTGCCAGCAGTCGGCCGGGACTAGCGGGAGGGTACGAGCAGTACTTC. This gives the protein CASSRPGLAGGYEQYF.